These 11 T cell receptor beta chains share one sample of origin, sequenced in a study of cytomegalovirus exposure and HLA in healthy donors. Assay used: immunoSEQ multiplex PCR; TCRdb lists only in-frame clones, some missing. The sample shows 65,000 to 80,000 clones, 94% of them seen only once. The sample consisted of PBMCs. These receptors all stem from a young woman in good health and CMV-seronegative.

This chain uses TRBV29-1 with TRBJ2-7, with 8 bases aligning to TRBD2. From germline, CDR1 is SQVTM and CDR2 ANQGSEA. J lost 4 bases, V lost 5 bases, and 10 bases had no gene match. The CDR3 sequence is 14 residues long. As DNA, the CDR3 is TGCAGCGTTTTAAGCGGGAGTAGTAAGTACGAGCAGTACTTC. It is translated as CSVLSGSSKYEQYF.

The chain joins TRBV28 to TRBJ2-6, with a tentative D call TRBD2 (7 bases). V shed 4 bases and J shed 4 bases, with 11 bases lying between them. Per germline, CDR1 MDHEN and CDR2 SYDVKM. This CDR3 has 15 residues. CDR3 coding DNA: TGTGCCAGCAGTTCCGGGGGGCCCGGGGCCAACGTCCTGACTTTC. It yields the protein CASSSGGPGANVLTF.

This clone was recorded a few times. This rearrangement joins TRBV7-8 to TRBJ1-2, with D possibly matching TRBD1 (5 bases). Germline assignment: CDR1 SGHVS and CDR2 FQNEAQ. The ends were cut back, 1 base at V and 1 base at J, with 7 bases in the middle. This CDR3 spans 14 amino acids. The CDR3 DNA reads TGTGCCAGCAGCTTAGGACAGCTTAACTATGGCTACACCTTC. It translates to CASSLGQLNYGYTF.

The gene calls are TRBV7-3 and TRBJ1-2; the D is unclear. Germline V gene lookup returns CDR1 SGHTA and CDR2 FQGTGA. The CDR3 length is 16 residues. V was cut by 7 bases and J by 7 bases, with 25 bases left in between. The CDR3 here is CASITGEPDACGGYTF. CDR3 nucleotides: TGTGCCAGCATTACCGGGGAGCCCGATGCTTGTGGTGGCTACACCTTC.

This rearrangement joins TRBV27 to TRBJ2-2, with TRBD1 identical over 7 bases. Germline loops: CDR1 MNHEY, CDR2 SMNVEV (reference sequence). The V gene end was trimmed by 5 bases and the J gene end by 0 bases; junction bases not matched to a gene: 6. This CDR3 contains 16 residues. The CDR3 here is CASSPFGTANTGELFF. CDR3 coding DNA: TGTGCCAGCAGTCCCTTCGGGACAGCGAACACCGGGGAGCTGTTTTTT.

The chain joins TRBV6-5 to TRBJ1-1; 8 nucleotides align to TRBD1. This CDR3 has 15 residues. Germline CDR1 and CDR2: MNHEY and SVGAGI. Trimming took 6 bases from V and 1 from J; bases not matched to a gene: 7. CDR3 nucleotide sequence: TGTGCCAGCAGCCTTCGACAGGGGTCGAACACTGAAGCTTTCTTT. Translated: CASSLRQGSNTEAFF.

The V and J genes are TRBV7-2 and TRBJ2-3, with 8 bases matching TRBD2. The CDR3 extends over 17 amino acids. V gave up 1 base and J gave up 1 base; unmatched junction bases: 7. Per the germline V gene, CDR1 is SGHTA and CDR2 is FQGNSA. CDR3 sequence (DNA): TGTGCCAGCAGCTTAGTGGCGGGGGGTCGGGGCACAGATACGCAGTATTTT. As protein: CASSLVAGGRGTDTQYF.

V usage is TRBV30 and J usage is TRBJ1-3; 11 bases line up with TRBD1. Germline assignment: CDR1 GTSNPN and CDR2 SVGIG (reference sequence). CDR3 size: 16 residues. V dropped 4 bases and J dropped 4; count of bases not matched to a gene: 9. The CDR3 coding sequence is TGTGCCTGGACGTGGACAGGGGGCGCTTCGGGAAACACCATATATTTT. Residues: CAWTWTGGASGNTIYF.

This clone was counted once. This chain links TRBV5-6 with TRBJ2-5; perhaps TRBD1 as D (5 bases). The germline V gene has CDR1 SGHDT and CDR2 YYEEEE. CDR3 length: 14 amino acids. The V gene lost 0 bases and the J gene lost 4 bases, with 10 bases spanning the gap. As DNA, the CDR3 is TGTGCCAGCAGCTTGGGACTGGGGCTAGAGACCCAGTACTTC. Residues: CASSLGLGLETQYF.

Here the CDR3 reads CAWSVGYSVADTGELFF. The CDR3 coding sequence is TGTGCCTGGAGTGTGGGTTATTCGGTTGCGGACACCGGGGAGCTGTTTTTT. The V call is TRBV30, the J call TRBJ2-2; D is undetermined. The CDR3 spans 17 residues. From germline, CDR1 is GTSNPN and CDR2 SVGIG (reference sequence). V lost 0 bases and J lost 3, with 17 bases in between.

This chain uses TRBV6-6 with TRBJ2-3, with 12 bases lining up with TRBD1. The CDR3 contains 16 residues. With V trimmed by 7 bases and J by 5 bases, 10 bases remained unmatched. Per germline, CDR1 MNHNY and CDR2 SVGAGI (reference sequence). The CDR3 region has the DNA TGTGCCAGCACCCCGGGACAGGGGGCCCGGGTAGATACGCAGTATTTT. As protein: CASTPGQGARVDTQYF.